A selection of T cell receptor beta chains follows, all from one sample in a study of shared clonotypes between healthy human individuals. Assay: immunoSEQ multiplex PCR; the TCRdb copy retains only in-frame clones and omits some. Of about 2 million clones in the sample, 85% to 95% were seen once. Sequencing was done on a sample of naive CD4+ T cells sorted from blood. These TCRs come from a man aged 18 to 30 in good health. CDR3s include the opening cysteine and the closing phenylalanine or tryptophan. Each record gives: V gene, D gene, clone size, J gene, CDR3 protein, CDR3 DNA. D genes are given only for firm matches. Size is stated for part of the rows, as once, few or many counts, or as a class when the clone is expanded.

>TRBV7-2|TRBD1|.|TRBJ2-5
CASSPPSRTGSKTQYF
TGTGCCAGCAGCCCCCCCTCCAGGACAGGGTCGAAGACCCAGTACTTC
>TRBV7-9|TRBD2|.|TRBJ2-1
CASSPKPLAGERYNEQFF
TGTGCCAGCAGCCCAAAACCCCTAGCGGGAGAAAGGTACAATGAGCAGTTCTTC
>TRBV6-6|TRBD1|.|TRBJ2-2
CASSQGDNTGELFF
TGTGCCAGCAGTCAGGGGGACAACACCGGGGAGCTGTTTTTT
>TRBV9|TRBD1|.|TRBJ2-7
CASSAGTVPYEQYF
TGTGCCAGCAGCGCCGGGACAGTACCATACGAGCAGTACTTC
>TRBV4-1|.|.|TRBJ2-1
CASSQDLAGNYNEQFF
TGCGCCAGCAGCCAAGATCTGGCGGGGAACTACAATGAGCAGTTCTTC
>TRBV5-6|.|.|TRBJ1-5
CASSSHPGQKMRSNQPQHF
TGTGCCAGCAGCTCGCACCCGGGACAAAAAATGAGGAGCAATCAGCCCCAGCATTTT
>TRBV18|.|.|TRBJ2-3
CASSPQTDTQYF
TGTGCCAGCTCACCACAAACAGATACGCAGTATTTT
>TRBV30|.|.|TRBJ2-7
CAWSRDSTYEQYF
TGTGCCTGGAGCAGGGACTCCACCTACGAGCAGTACTTC
>TRBV7-9|.|.|TRBJ2-4
CASSQGPGYIQYF
TGTGCCAGCTCACAGGGCCCGGGCTACATTCAGTACTTC
>TRBV10-3|.|.|TRBJ1-1
CAISDGTKAFF
TGTGCCATCAGTGACGGGACGAAAGCTTTCTTT
>TRBV28|.|once|TRBJ1-2
CASKPAPNYGYTF
TGTGCCAGCAAACCAGCTCCTAACTATGGCTACACCTTC
>TRBV2|.|.|TRBJ2-7
CASRERDLPTYEQYF
TGTGCCAGCAGGGAGAGGGATCTCCCCACCTACGAGCAGTACTTC
>TRBV6-6|TRBD2|.|TRBJ2-7
CASSYPPSGYEQYF
TGTGCCAGCAGTTACCCCCCTAGCGGCTACGAGCAGTACTTC
>TRBV18|.|few|TRBJ1-5
CASSPDIDQPQHF
TGTGCCAGCTCACCTGACATCGATCAGCCCCAGCATTTT
>TRBV6-6|.|.|TRBJ1-2
CASSLRWGNGYTF
TGTGCCAGCAGCCTAAGATGGGGAAATGGCTACACCTTC
>TRBV7-3|TRBD1|.|TRBJ2-2
CASSPHPADRSTGELFF
TGTGCCAGCAGCCCCCACCCAGCGGACAGGAGCACCGGGGAGCTGTTTTTT
>TRBV5-1|.|.|TRBJ2-3
CASQLQGTNQGTDTQYF
TGCGCCAGCCAGCTCCAAGGGACGAATCAAGGGACAGATACGCAGTATTTT
>TRBV28|.|.|TRBJ1-1
CASRSIPPRKGEAFF
TGTGCCAGCAGATCTATTCCCCCGAGGAAGGGTGAAGCTTTCTTT
>TRBV13|.|.|TRBJ2-5
CASSLVGAGFEETQYF
TGTGCCAGCAGCTTAGTGGGCGCGGGTTTCGAGGAGACCCAGTACTTC
>TRBV28|.|.|TRBJ1-5
CASSFQGGGRYSNQPQHF
TGTGCCAGCAGTTTTCAGGGAGGGGGACGGTATAGCAATCAGCCCCAGCATTTT
>TRBV9|.|once|TRBJ1-2
CASSVQSRDHYFYGYTF
TGTGCCAGCAGCGTACAGTCGAGGGACCACTACTTCTATGGCTACACCTTC
>TRBV19|TRBD1|.|TRBJ1-1
CASSAADRGNTEAFF
TGTGCCAGTAGTGCAGCCGACAGGGGGAACACTGAAGCTTTCTTT